This entry features one T cell receptor (beta chain) sequence. The antigen remains unidentified. The entry originates in a study of cytomegalovirus exposure and HLA in healthy donors. Whole-study findings and limits: Compared with the roughly 670-donor mean, an Asian-associated ancestry cluster reportedly had fewer N-insertions, according to a later analysis. The authors excluded some V segments, including TRBV6-2 and TRBV6-3, as indistinguishable.

Use of 60 Vbeta and 13 Jbeta primers characterized the PCR. Sequencing was performed with immunoSEQ multiplex PCR; in TCRdb, only in-frame clones are kept and a portion is missing. This sample has 150,000 to 250,000 clones, with around 77% found just once. The V end was cut by 2 bases, the J end by 4 bases, with 17 bases between. Germline CDR1 and CDR2: KGHSH and LQKENI. CDR3 length: 16 residues. The sequence came from a man under 40 in good health and CMV-seronegative. This chain joins TRBV18 and TRBJ1-2, with D maybe TRBD1 (6 bases). Input material: PBMCs. In nucleotides, the CDR3 is TGTGCCAGCTCACCAGAGAACAGGGTTGGCGGCTATGGCTACACCTTC. Protein: CASSPENRVGGYGYTF.